This T cell receptor (beta chain) was documented in a study of blood T cell repertoires in COVID-19. In terms of age and location, participants ranged from roughly 18 to 95 years and lived in 24 US areas. Cohort 3 donors were reported recovered after two negative PCRs, clearance, or symptom resolution. Here immunoSEQ multiplex PCR was the method, and the copy in TCRdb shows in-frame clones only, minus some. Among approximately 300,000 clones listed, 80% to 90% were seen once. Germline CDR1 MNHNS, CDR2 SASEGT. The CDR3 has 15 amino acids. V gave up 1 base and J gave up 4 bases; unmatched junction bases: 6.

Sample: PBMCs or T cells enriched from blood (not recorded which). This sequence was found in a woman aged 18-35 years who had recovered from COVID-19. The V call is TRBV6-1, the J call TRBJ2-7, with 8 bases that match TRBD2. The CDR3 DNA reads TGTGCCAGCAGTGAAGAGGCGGGGGGTTTTTACGAGCAGTACTTC. Translated: CASSEEAGGFYEQYF.